These T cell receptor beta chains were read from a single sample in a study of T cell changes during pregnancy in multiple sclerosis. TCRdb's copy holds only in-frame clones and misses some; the assay was immunoSEQ multiplex PCR. The table includes 25,000 to 35,000 clones, roughly 87% detected once. The material sequenced was CD8+ T cells from peripheral blood mononuclear cells, taken in the second trimester of pregnancy. The receptors shown here come from a female donor with multiple sclerosis, enrolled in a pregnancy study. Each CDR3 is given without its conserved first and last residue. Fields, in order: V gene, CDR3 protein.

TRBV11-3 | ASSPRGQDTYNEQF
TRBV5-1 | ASSLGRQVSYEQY
TRBV4-3 | ASSQDTAGLSYEQY
TRBV4-1 | ASSQDRGGISEAF
TRBV12-5 | ASAQGVTEAF
TRBV5-6 | ASSLESGSGHEQF
TRBV7-3 | ASSLDSGANTGELF
TRBV29-1 | SAWGQGPGELF
TRBV4-3 | ASSHAGTGHNEKLF
TRBV7-8 | ASSTLSGVGD
TRBV27 | ASSPGTGIGGYT
TRBV4-3 | ASSQLWAGDTEAF
TRBV5-6 | ASSLATGLHSYEQY
TRBV28 | ASTPVDQETQY
TRBV18 | ASSPNTRILEQF
TRBV27 | ASSPLTRTGHEQY
TRBV11-1 | ASSLADPRDGNTIY
TRBV4-1 | ASSPGLAGQETQY
TRBV4-2 | ASSQINWAPSQDTQY
TRBV6-5 | ASSLTGGAGQETQY
TRBV28 | ASALLPNGNEQF
TRBV7-9 | ASRGSAGVETDTQY
TRBV29-1 | SLRGLAGNEQF
TRBV27 | ASSSLTFEHGAQY
TRBV6-4 | ASSDWVFILRGEVYGYT
TRBV19 | ASSSPSQDEQF
TRBV11-2 | ASSSGLVNQPQH
TRBV7-2 | ASSLFRDRGTDTQY
TRBV9 | ASSVGGEDNEQF
TRBV28 | ASSTRGWEVYYGYT
TRBV9 | ASSEIPFGTGGNEQF
TRBV19 | ASSIDSGSPYNEQF
TRBV18 | ASSPTTGTNYGYT
TRBV2 | ATAEGVAINYGYT
TRBV6-1 | ASSDLQGNSPLH